One and the same sample provided the 18 T cell receptor beta chains below, sequenced in a study of cytomegalovirus exposure and HLA in healthy donors. The PCR had 60 Vbeta and 13 Jbeta primers. The method was immunoSEQ multiplex PCR; TCRdb's version includes in-frame clones alone and lacks a portion of them. The sample includes some 99,000 clones, just under 70% of them seen just once. Sample: PBMCs. The receptors originated from a woman aged 70-85 years in good health and CMV-seropositive.

This clone was seen a handful of times. The chain combines TRBV13 with TRBJ1-1; 8 bases are shared with TRBD1. J gave up 5 bases and V 6 bases, and 14 bases lay outside the gene matches. CDR3 size: 16 residues. Germline V gene data show CDR1 as PRHDT and CDR2 as FYEKMQ (reference sequence). The CDR3 DNA reads TGTGCCAGCAGTTCTATAGGGACAGGTGCCTTTACTGAAGCTTTCTTT. Translating it yields CASSSIGTGAFTEAFF.

The chain links TRBV27 to TRBJ2-2; 8 bases line up with TRBD1. The germline CDR1 and CDR2 sequences are MNHEY and SMNVEV (reference sequence). V trimming: 3 bases; J trimming: 4 bases; junction bases outside the gene matches: 10. The CDR3 has 17 amino acids. Written as DNA, the CDR3 is TGTGCCAGCAGTTTCCGCCTGACAGGGGCGGTCACCGGGGAGCTGTTTTTT. Amino acid sequence: CASSFRLTGAVTGELFF.

The rearrangement links TRBV5-1 to TRBJ2-5, with 12 bases aligning to TRBD2. This CDR3 spans 16 amino acids. CDR1 and CDR2 from the germline V gene are SGHRS and YFSETQ. The ends lost 0 bases at V and 1 base at J; junction bases unmatched: 1. CDR3 in DNA: TGCGCCAGCAGCTTGGGGGGACTAGCGGGCCAAGAGACCCAGTACTTC. Translated, it gives CASSLGGLAGQETQYF.

This chain links TRBV29-1 with TRBJ2-7, with 10 bases aligning to TRBD1. Germline V CDR1 and CDR2: SQVTM, ANQGSEA. The junction had 13 bases not matched to a gene; V was cut back by 6 bases and J by 2 bases. The CDR3 runs 16 residues. In DNA form, the CDR3 reads TGCAGCGTAAGACAGGGGGCCTTTTCCCAAACCTACGAGCAGTACTTC. This codes for CSVRQGAFSQTYEQYF.

The gene calls are TRBV6-6 and TRBJ1-5, with 8 bases aligning to TRBD1. V was pared by 6 bases and J by 4 bases, with 11 bases of the junction left unmatched. The CDR3 is made up of 16 amino acids. The germline gives CDR1 MNHNY, CDR2 SVGAGI (reference sequence). The CDR3 coding sequence is TGTGCCAGCAGATGGTCGTCGGACAGGGTGAATCAGCCCCAGCATTTT. This encodes CASRWSSDRVNQPQHF.

This chain uses TRBV30 with TRBJ1-3, with no clear D. CDR1 and CDR2 (germline): GTSNPN, SVGIG (reference sequence). Trimming pared 0 bases from V and 2 bases from J, leaving 8 bases between. CDR3 length: 14 residues. CDR3 nucleotide sequence: TGTGCCTGGAGTGTATTTGTAGCTGGAAACACCATATATTTT. Translating gives CAWSVFVAGNTIYF.

J is TRBJ2-3 and V is TRBV7-2; no reliable D call. Germline assignment: CDR1 SGHTA and CDR2 FQGNSA. Trimming pared 4 bases from V and 0 bases from J, leaving 11 bases between. The length of the CDR3 is 15 residues. CDR3 amino acids: CASSSLPRSTDTQYF. CDR3 nucleotides: TGTGCCAGCAGCTCCCTCCCGCGGAGCACAGATACGCAGTATTTT.

This chain connects TRBV30 to TRBJ1-4, with D possibly TRBD1 on 5 matching bases. V shed 3 bases and J shed 8 bases, with 10 bases lying between them. This CDR3 has 12 amino acids. CDR1 is GTSNPN, CDR2 SVGIG, per germline (reference sequence). CDR3 sequence (DNA): TGTGCCTGGAGGTCAGGGATAGAAAAACTGTTTTTT. Residues: CAWRSGIEKLFF. Based on the CDR3 plus reference TRBV30 and TRBJ1-4, the full variable domain is SQTIHQWPATLVQPVGSPLSLECTVEGTSNPNLYWYRQAAGRGLQLLFYSVGIGQISSEVPQNLSASRPQDRQFILSSKKLLLSDSGFYLCAWRSGIEKLFFGSGTQLSVL.

The rearrangement links TRBV2 to TRBJ1-1, with a weak D call TRBD1 (6 bases). The CDR3 sequence is 14 residues long. CDR1 and CDR2 from the germline V gene are SNHLY and FYNNEI. Trimming stripped 10 bases from V and 7 bases from J, with 22 bases between. CDR3 in amino acids: CATGGGGRFGEAFF. CDR3 nucleotide sequence: TGTGCCACTGGGGGAGGGGGTCGGTTTGGTGAAGCTTTCTTT.

A note on this clone: A read error may account for a junction end that differs from germline. The chain carries TRBV7-7 and TRBJ2-2, with TRBD1 identical over 8 bases. This CDR3 has 16 residues. The germline V gene has CDR1 SSHAT and CDR2 FNYEAQ (reference sequence). The CDR3 sequence: CASSPRTGLNTGELFF. CDR3 coding DNA: TGTGCTAGCAGCCCTCGGACAGGGCTAAACACCGGGGAGCTGTTTTTT.

In the case of this clone: A read error may produce the germline difference seen at one junction end. The genes are TRBV10-3 and TRBJ1-1; D might be TRBD1 (6 bases). Germline CDR1 ENHRY, CDR2 SYGVKD. This CDR3 is built from 14 residues. CDR3 in DNA: TGTGCCATCAGGAACTCAGGGGTGAAGACTGAAGCTTTCTTT. Residues: CAIRNSGVKTEAFF.

The J gene is TRBJ2-5, the V gene TRBV28; D possibly corresponds to TRBD2 (6 bases). There are 14 residues in the CDR3. Deletions cut 5 bases from V and 5 bases from J, with 15 bases between. Germline-derived CDR1 and CDR2 are MDHEN and SYDVKM. CDR3 protein: CASSEIADRETQYF. The CDR3 bases are TGTGCCAGCAGTGAAATAGCGGACCGGGAGACCCAGTACTTC.

The rearrangement links TRBV30 to TRBJ2-7; 9 bases match TRBD1. This CDR3 spans 12 amino acids. CDR1 is GTSNPN and CDR2 is SVGIG in the germline V gene (reference sequence). The V segment lost 7 bases and the J segment 2 bases; nucleotides outside the gene matches: 3. The CDR3 DNA reads TGTGCCTTTCGGACAGGGGCCTACGAGCAGTACTTC. Amino acid sequence: CAFRTGAYEQYF.

V and J are TRBV5-6 and TRBJ1-4; D unresolved. The CDR3 spans 15 residues. Germline V gene sequence: CDR1 SGHDT, CDR2 YYEEEE. V was trimmed by 6 bases and J by 0 bases, leaving 12 bases between them. The chain's CDR3 is CASTFRLATNEKLFF. CDR3 DNA: TGTGCCAGCACCTTCCGGTTGGCAACTAATGAAAAACTGTTTTTT.

CDR3: CAISDVRGSYGYTF. The CDR3 region has the DNA TGTGCCATCAGTGATGTCAGGGGGAGCTATGGCTACACCTTC. V usage is TRBV10-3 and J usage is TRBJ1-2, with 7 bases lining up with TRBD1. This CDR3 contains 14 residues. Trimming at V came to 3 bases and at J to 4 bases, leaving 5 bases not matched to a gene. Germline assignment: CDR1 ENHRY and CDR2 SYGVKD.

V usage is TRBV12-5 and J usage is TRBJ1-4; 8 nucleotides agree with TRBD1. CDR1 is LGHNT, CDR2 FRNRAP, per germline. The trim removed 1 base at V and 8 bases at J, leaving 3 bases unmatched. This CDR3 is 14 amino acids long. The CDR3 protein is CASGLGDRHEKLFF. The CDR3, as DNA: TGTGCTAGTGGTTTGGGGGACAGGCACGAAAAACTGTTTTTT.

The chain employs TRBV7-2 and TRBJ2-5, with D perhaps TRBD1 (5 bases). The CDR3 extends over 13 amino acids. Germline V gene sequence: CDR1 SGHTA, CDR2 FQGNSA. V was shortened by 3 bases and J by 5 bases, with 10 bases between the two germline ends. CDR3 sequence: CASSLWKGETQYF. CDR3 bases: TGTGCCAGCAGCTTGTGGAAGGGGGAGACCCAGTACTTC.

The V gene is TRBV29-1, the J gene TRBJ1-2; D gene uncertain. Germline V lookup: CDR1 SQVTM, CDR2 ANQGSEA. The V gene lost 0 bases and the J gene lost 2 bases, with 10 bases spanning the gap. CDR3 length: 14 residues. This chain's CDR3 is CSVEDRHQNYGYTF. CDR3 coding DNA: TGCAGCGTTGAAGATCGACACCAAAACTATGGCTACACCTTC. The full variable domain, in which reference TRBV29-1 and TRBJ1-2 provide the parts outside the CDR3, is SAVISQKPSRDICQRGTSLTIQCQVDSQVTMMFWYRQQPGQSLTLIATANQGSEATYESGFVIDKFPISRPNLTFSTLTVSNMSPEDSSIYLCSVEDRHQNYGYTFGSGTRLTVV.